These 8 T cell receptor beta chains originate from one sample sequenced in a study of blood T cell repertoires in COVID-19. Only in-frame clones appear in the TCRdb table, and some are missing; sequencing was by immunoSEQ multiplex PCR. The table records roughly 260,000 clones, approximately 91% of them present only once. Sequencing was done on a sample of peripheral blood. The receptors come from a woman between 35 and 50 years old who had recovered from COVID-19.

The rearrangement joins TRBV6-5 to TRBJ2-3; 16 bases are a match to TRBD2. The CDR3 spans 16 residues. The ends lost 2 bases at V and 13 bases at J; junction bases unmatched: 9. CDR1 and CDR2 (germline): MNHEY, SVGAGI. In DNA form, the CDR3 reads TGTGCCAGCAGTTACCGGCGAGGGACTAGCGGGAGGGGGGAGTATTTT. It specifies CASSYRRGTSGRGEYF.

This sequence joins TRBV7-2 and TRBJ1-2; D not certain. The length of the CDR3 is 15 residues. Germline V gene data show CDR1 as SGHTA and CDR2 as FQGNSA. The V gene lost 1 base and the J gene lost 7 bases, with 16 bases spanning the gap. The CDR3 DNA reads as TGTGCCAGCAGCTTAGTTCCTTCAGGAGGAGGTGGCTACACCTTC. Amino acids: CASSLVPSGGGGYTF.

A single count supports this clone. The chain has TRBV12-3 or TRBV12-4 and TRBJ2-7; weak D call: TRBD2 (5 bases). The germline V and J ends were trimmed by 6 bases and 4 bases, with 10 bases remaining between them. The CDR3 spans 12 residues. The CDR3 bases are TGTGCCAGCAGCCGAGGGTATTACGAGCAGTACTTC. This codes for CASSRGYYEQYF.

This rearrangement joins TRBV4-3 to TRBJ2-3; TRBD2 matches at 9 bases. Per germline, CDR1 LGHNA and CDR2 YSLEER. J gave up 2 bases and V 0 bases, and 6 bases lay outside the gene matches. The CDR3 runs to 17 residues. CDR3 loop: CASSQDRLAANTDTQYF. The CDR3 DNA follows: TGCGCCAGCAGCCAAGATCGACTAGCGGCAAACACAGATACGCAGTATTTT.

The CDR3 coding sequence is TGTGCCAGCAGCCGGACAGGACGCACCGGGGAGCTGTTTTTT. Translation: CASSRTGRTGELFF. The V gene is TRBV4-2, the J gene TRBJ2-2; TRBD1 agrees at 7 bases. CDR1 LGHNA and CDR2 YNFKEQ come from the germline V gene. This CDR3 region has 14 residues. V was pared by 4 bases and J by 4 bases, with 3 bases of the junction left unmatched.

The J gene is TRBJ2-7, the V gene TRBV28; D remains unclear. Germline V gene sequence: CDR1 MDHEN, CDR2 SYDVKM. The CDR3 runs 12 residues. Trimming pared 5 bases from V and 5 bases from J, leaving 10 bases between. The chain's CDR3 is CASSVLRHEQYF. The CDR3 region has the DNA TGTGCCAGCAGTGTCCTGAGGCACGAGCAGTACTTC.

V and J are TRBV20-1 and TRBJ2-2; 7 bases align to TRBD2. The V gene's germline CDR1 is DFQATT and CDR2 SNEGSKA (reference sequence). The CDR3 contains 16 residues. J was trimmed by 1 base and V by 3 bases; bases with no gene match: 8. The DNA for the CDR3 is TGCAGTGCTAGTCGGAAGGGCGGGGGGAACACCGGGGAGCTGTTTTTT. It yields the protein CSASRKGGGNTGELFF.

The chain couples TRBV24-1 to TRBJ2-2, with 10 positions matching TRBD1. Germline-derived CDR1 and CDR2 are KGHDR and SFDVKD. The CDR3 totals 13 residues. V dropped 10 bases and J dropped 3; count of bases not matched to a gene: 1. CDR3 in amino acids: CATGQGYTGELFF. The CDR3, as DNA: TGTGCCACGGGACAGGGGTACACCGGGGAGCTGTTTTTT.